The next 8 T cell receptor beta chains were all read from a single sample in a study of shared clonotypes between healthy human individuals. CD8 cells classed as naive were CD45RO-negative and positively selected for CCR7, excluding terminally differentiated effector memory CD45RA+ cells. The protocol was immunoSEQ multiplex PCR, while the TCRdb copy is restricted to in-frame clones and leaves out a portion. The sample lists approximately 650,000 clones, around 95% occurring once. The sequenced sample consisted of naive CD8+ T cells sorted from blood. These receptors were collected from a young woman in good health.

The chain has TRBV15 and TRBJ2-7; D gene uncertain. Trimming took 0 bases from V and 1 from J, leaving 4 bases between them. Germline lookup yields CDR1 LNHNV and CDR2 YYDKDF (reference sequence). This CDR3 spans 13 amino acids. CDR3 nucleotides: TGTGCCACCAGCAGAGACGATTCCTACGAGCAGTACTTC. This translates into CATSRDDSYEQYF.

V is TRBV11-3 and J is TRBJ2-7, with D possibly called TRBD1 or TRBD2 (5 bases each). Germline assignment: CDR1 SGHNT and CDR2 YENEEA. The CDR3 spans 14 residues. V lost 5 bases and J lost 7, with 18 bases in between. DNA of the CDR3: TGTGCCAGCAGCCAATCGCGAGGGGCGAGGGAGCAGTACTTC. This codes for CASSQSRGAREQYF.

The chain joins TRBV2 to TRBJ2-3, with 13 bases aligning to TRBD2. The CDR3 runs to 15 residues. J was trimmed by 7 bases and V by 6 bases; bases with no gene match: 7. From germline, CDR1 is SNHLY and CDR2 FYNNEI. CDR3: CASRAGTSGMNTQYF. CDR3 in DNA: TGTGCCAGCAGGGCCGGGACTAGCGGGATGAATACGCAGTATTTT.

The rearrangement uses TRBV28 and TRBJ1-1, with D tentatively TRBD1 (6 bases). The germline V gene has CDR1 MDHEN and CDR2 SYDVKM. This CDR3 is built from 14 residues. V was trimmed by 2 bases and J by 3 bases, leaving 10 bases between them. CDR3 sequence: CASSLMQGYTEAFF. The DNA for the CDR3 is TGTGCCAGCAGTTTAATGCAGGGGTACACTGAAGCTTTCTTT.

The genes are TRBV28 and TRBJ1-3; tentatively, D is TRBD1 (5 bases). The CDR3 sequence is 15 residues long. The germline V gene encodes CDR1 MDHEN and CDR2 SYDVKM. V lost 8 bases and J 1 base, leaving 15 bases between the germline ends. CDR3 loop: CASGMGVSSGNTIYF. The CDR3 region has the DNA TGTGCCAGCGGAATGGGGGTTTCTTCTGGAAACACCATATATTTT.

This chain connects TRBV7-8 to TRBJ2-2; D is undetermined. V lost 5 bases, J lost 6 bases, and 7 bases lay in between. The germline CDR1 and CDR2 sequences are SGHVS and FQNEAQ. The CDR3 totals 12 residues. Written as DNA, the CDR3 is TGTGCCAGCAGCGAAATTCCCGGGGAGCTGTTTTTT. This codes for CASSEIPGELFF.

The CDR3: CASSLVDINTEAFF. The CDR3 DNA sequence: TGCGCCAGCAGCTTGGTGGACATTAACACTGAAGCTTTCTTT. The rearrangement joins TRBV5-1 to TRBJ1-1, with D tentatively TRBD1 (5 bases). Trimming cost V 0 bases and J 2 bases, with 8 bases left between them. CDR1 is SGHRS, CDR2 YFSETQ, per germline. CDR3 size: 14 residues. Filled out from reference TRBV5-1 and TRBJ1-1, the complete variable domain reads KAGVTQTPRYLIKTRGQQVTLSCSPISGHRSVSWYQQTPGQGLQFLFEYFSETQRNKGNFPGRFSGRQFSNSRSEMNVSTLELGDSALYLCASSLVDINTEAFFGQGTRLTVV.

The rearrangement links TRBV28 to TRBJ2-3; D is perhaps TRBD1 or TRBD2 (5 bases each). Germline V gene lookup returns CDR1 MDHEN and CDR2 SYDVKM. The CDR3 sequence is 16 residues long. Between the trimmed V and J ends, which lost 5 bases and 2 bases, there was a span of 17 bases. CDR3 loop: CASSPVGVFYTDTQYF. The DNA for the CDR3 is TGTGCCAGCAGTCCCGTGGGGGTATTTTACACAGATACGCAGTATTTT.